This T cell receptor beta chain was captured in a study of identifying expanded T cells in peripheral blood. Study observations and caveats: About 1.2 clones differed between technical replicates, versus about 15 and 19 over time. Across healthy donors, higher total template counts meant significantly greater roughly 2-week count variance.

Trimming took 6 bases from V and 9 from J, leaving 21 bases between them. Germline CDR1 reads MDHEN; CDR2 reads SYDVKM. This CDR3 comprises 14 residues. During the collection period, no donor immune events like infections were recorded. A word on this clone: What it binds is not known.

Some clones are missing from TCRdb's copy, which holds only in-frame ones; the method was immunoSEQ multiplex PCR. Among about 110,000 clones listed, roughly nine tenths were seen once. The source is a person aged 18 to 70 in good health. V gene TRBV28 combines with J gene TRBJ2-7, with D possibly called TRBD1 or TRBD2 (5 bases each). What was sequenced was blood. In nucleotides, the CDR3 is TGTGCCAGCAGCTTACCGGGACGGAGTTCGGGGCAGTACTTC. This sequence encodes CASSLPGRSSGQYF. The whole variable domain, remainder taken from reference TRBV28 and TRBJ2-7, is DVKVTQSSRYLVKRTGEKVFLECVQDMDHENMFWYRQDPGLGLRLIYFSYDVKMKEKGDIPEGYSVSREKKERFSLILESASTNQTSMYLCASSLPGRSSGQYFGPGTRLTVT.